This T cell receptor (beta chain) was recorded in a study of blood T cell repertoires in COVID-19. About the research overall: PBMCs, B-cell-depleted T cells, or T cells were the source of the cDNA or gDNA that made up the material.

Germline lookup yields CDR1 MGHRA and CDR2 YSYEKL. Trimming cost V 1 base and J 6 bases, with 15 bases left between them. The length of the CDR3 is 15 residues. Per the authors' pipeline: For nucleated cells, counts were estimated from reference gene primer amplification. Sequencing used immunoSEQ multiplex PCR; TCRdb keeps in-frame clones, though not all of them. V and J calls and clone size are given by that table; D and trimming were obtained from the DNA. The sample consists of 110,000 to 150,000 clones, 75% to 90% of them appearing once. The TCR originated in a woman aged 55-70 years with active COVID-19. The genes are TRBV4-1 and TRBJ1-2, with D possibly being TRBD1 (5 bases). The specimen was peripheral blood. CDR3 sequence: CASSQVGNRLNGYTF. CDR3 sequence (DNA): TGCGCCAGCAGCCAAGTAGGAAACAGGCTGAATGGCTACACCTTC.